This T cell receptor beta chain was captured in a study of blood T cell repertoires in COVID-19. Study-level information: PBMCs, B-cell-depleted T cells, or T cells were the source of the cDNA or gDNA that made up the material.

CDR3 size: 13 residues. The germline gives CDR1 MRHNA, CDR2 SNTAGT. V shed 5 bases and J shed 7 bases, with 11 bases lying between them. The authors' processing: Amplification of reference gene primers provided the estimated nucleated cell counts. Clones were sequenced by immunoSEQ multiplex PCR, and TCRdb holds only the in-frame ones, with some missing. D and trimming were read from the DNA, whereas the V and J calls and clone size are those reported in that table. The sample lists 30,000 to 40,000 clones; over 90% were seen once. The receptor was isolated from a human donor in a cohort sampled during active COVID-19. The chain is built from TRBV6-4 and TRBJ1-4, with D tentatively TRBD1 (5 bases). Sequencing input: peripheral blood. CDR3 residues: CASSSRVGEKLFF. The CDR3 DNA sequence: TGTGCCAGCAGTAGCAGGGTTGGTGAAAAACTGTTTTTT.